Below, one T cell receptor beta chain is given with its context. Clinical history as reported by participants underpinned cohort assignment. Measured with immunoSEQ multiplex PCR; TCRdb has only the in-frame clones, and not every one. The sample consists of about 400,000 clones, about 83% of them appearing once. The source of the sample is a study of blood T cell repertoires in COVID-19. Across the whole study: Acute-phase and convalescent COVID-19 samples originated in the United States, Italy and Spain.

V dropped 1 base and J dropped 4 bases, with 7 bases sitting between them. This CDR3 is 13 amino acids long. CDR1 and CDR2 (germline): MGHRA, YSYEKL. This TCR was recovered from a woman in her forties or fifties who had recovered from COVID-19. The chain couples TRBV4-1 to TRBJ1-2; no clear D. Sequencing was carried out using PBMCs or T cells enriched from blood (not recorded which). CDR3 sequence: CASSQAWAYGYTF. The CDR3 coding sequence is TGCGCCAGCAGCCAAGCCTGGGCCTATGGCTACACCTTC.